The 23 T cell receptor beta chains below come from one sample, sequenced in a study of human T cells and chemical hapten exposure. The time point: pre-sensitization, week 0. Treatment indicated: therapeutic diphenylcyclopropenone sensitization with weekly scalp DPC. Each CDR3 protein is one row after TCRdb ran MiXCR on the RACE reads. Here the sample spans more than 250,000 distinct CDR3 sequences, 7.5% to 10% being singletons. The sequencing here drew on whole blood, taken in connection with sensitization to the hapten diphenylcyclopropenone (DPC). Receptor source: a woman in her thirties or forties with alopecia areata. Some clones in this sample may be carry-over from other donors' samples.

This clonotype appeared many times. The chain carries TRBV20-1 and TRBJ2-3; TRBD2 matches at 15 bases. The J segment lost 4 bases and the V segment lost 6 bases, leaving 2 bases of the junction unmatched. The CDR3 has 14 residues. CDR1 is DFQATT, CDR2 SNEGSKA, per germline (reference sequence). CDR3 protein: CSARTSGRADTQYF. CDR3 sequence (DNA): TGCAGTGCCCGGACTAGCGGGAGGGCAGATACGCAGTATTTT.

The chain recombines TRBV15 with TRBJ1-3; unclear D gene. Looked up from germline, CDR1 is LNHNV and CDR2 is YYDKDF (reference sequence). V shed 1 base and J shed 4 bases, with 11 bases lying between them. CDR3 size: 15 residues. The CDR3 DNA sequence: TGTGCCACCAGCAGAGGGGCACAGTCCGGAAACACCATATATTTT. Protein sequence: CATSRGAQSGNTIYF.

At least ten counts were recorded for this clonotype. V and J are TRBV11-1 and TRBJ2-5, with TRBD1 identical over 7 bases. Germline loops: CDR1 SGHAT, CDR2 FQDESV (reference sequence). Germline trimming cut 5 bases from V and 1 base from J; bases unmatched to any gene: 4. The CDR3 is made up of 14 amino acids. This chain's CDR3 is CASSRGDSQETQYF. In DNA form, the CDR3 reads TGTGCCAGCAGCAGAGGGGACAGCCAAGAGACCCAGTACTTC.

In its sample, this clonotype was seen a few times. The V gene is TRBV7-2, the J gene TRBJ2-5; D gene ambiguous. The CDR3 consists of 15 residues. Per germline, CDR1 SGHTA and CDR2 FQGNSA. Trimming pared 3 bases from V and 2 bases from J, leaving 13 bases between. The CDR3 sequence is CASSFTTDRQETQYF. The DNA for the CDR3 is TGTGCCAGCAGCTTCACGACCGACCGACAAGAGACCCAGTACTTC.

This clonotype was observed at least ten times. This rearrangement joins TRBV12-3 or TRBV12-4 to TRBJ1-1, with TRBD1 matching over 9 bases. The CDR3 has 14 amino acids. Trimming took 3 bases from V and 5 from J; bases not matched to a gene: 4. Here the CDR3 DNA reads TGTGCCAGCAGTTTTTGGGACAGGGTAACTGAAGCTTTCTTT. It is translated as CASSFWDRVTEAFF.

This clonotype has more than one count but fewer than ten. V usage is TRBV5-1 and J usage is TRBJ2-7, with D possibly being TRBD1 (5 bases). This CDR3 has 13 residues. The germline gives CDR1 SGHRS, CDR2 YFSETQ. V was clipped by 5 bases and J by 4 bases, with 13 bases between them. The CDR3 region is CASRTSQGYEQYF. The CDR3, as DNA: TGCGCCAGCAGAACGTCGCAGGGTTACGAGCAGTACTTC.

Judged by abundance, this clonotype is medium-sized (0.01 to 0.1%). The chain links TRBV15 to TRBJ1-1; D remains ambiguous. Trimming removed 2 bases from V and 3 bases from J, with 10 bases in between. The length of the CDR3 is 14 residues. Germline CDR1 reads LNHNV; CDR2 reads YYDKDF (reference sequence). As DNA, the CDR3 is TGTGCCACCAGCAGAACGGGGTCGGACACTGAAGCTTTCTTT. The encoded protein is CATSRTGSDTEAFF.

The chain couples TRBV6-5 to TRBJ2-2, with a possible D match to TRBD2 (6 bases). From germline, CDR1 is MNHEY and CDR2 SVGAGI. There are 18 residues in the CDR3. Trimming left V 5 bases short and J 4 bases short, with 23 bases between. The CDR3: CASSTTSSGGLSTGELFF. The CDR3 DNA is TGTGCCAGCAGTACCACCTCCTCCGGAGGGCTATCCACCGGGGAGCTGTTTTTT.

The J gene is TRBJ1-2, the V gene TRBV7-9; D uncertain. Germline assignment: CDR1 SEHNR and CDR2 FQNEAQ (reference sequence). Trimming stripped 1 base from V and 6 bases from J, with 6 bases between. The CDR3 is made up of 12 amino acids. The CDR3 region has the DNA TGTGCCAGCAGCTTAGTTGACCATGGCTACACCTTC. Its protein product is CASSLVDHGYTF.

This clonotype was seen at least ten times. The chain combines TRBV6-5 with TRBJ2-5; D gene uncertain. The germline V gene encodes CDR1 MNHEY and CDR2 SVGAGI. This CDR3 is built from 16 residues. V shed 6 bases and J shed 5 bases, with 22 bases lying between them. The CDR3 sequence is CASSITGGSLQETQYF. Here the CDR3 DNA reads TGTGCCAGCAGCATTACGGGTGGGTCCCTCCAGGAGACCCAGTACTTC.

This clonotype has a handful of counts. The CDR3 nucleotides read TGTGCCAGCAGCCAAGGACACCAGGGGCAGCCCCAGCATTTT. This sequence encodes CASSQGHQGQPQHF. The chain recombines TRBV16 with TRBJ1-5, with a tentative D call TRBD1 (6 bases). V was cut by 2 bases and J by 7 bases, with 12 bases left in between. This CDR3 region has 14 residues. Germline V CDR1 and CDR2: KGHSY, FQNENV.

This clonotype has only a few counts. CDR3 sequence: CASSLNILNTEAFF. DNA of the CDR3: TGTGCCAGCAGCTTAAATATCTTGAACACTGAAGCTTTCTTT. The genes are TRBV11-2 and TRBJ1-1; D gene uncertain. In germline, CDR1 is SGHAT, CDR2 FQNNGV. The CDR3 has 14 amino acids. V gave up 2 bases and J gave up 0 bases, with 7 bases separating them.

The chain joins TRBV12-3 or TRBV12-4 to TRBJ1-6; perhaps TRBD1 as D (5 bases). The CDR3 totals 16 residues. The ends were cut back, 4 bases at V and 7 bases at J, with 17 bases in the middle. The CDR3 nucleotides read TGTGCCAGCAGTTCTGCGATCGGGGGGATAAATTCACCCCTCCACTTT. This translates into CASSSAIGGINSPLHF.

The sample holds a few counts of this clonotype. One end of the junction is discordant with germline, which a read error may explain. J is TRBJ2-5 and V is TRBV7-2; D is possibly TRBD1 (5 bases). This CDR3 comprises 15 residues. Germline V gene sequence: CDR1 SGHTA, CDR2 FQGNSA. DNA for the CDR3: TGTGCCAGCAGCTTAGGGTACCAGGGTCAAGGGACCCAGTACTTC. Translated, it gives CASSLGYQGQGTQYF.

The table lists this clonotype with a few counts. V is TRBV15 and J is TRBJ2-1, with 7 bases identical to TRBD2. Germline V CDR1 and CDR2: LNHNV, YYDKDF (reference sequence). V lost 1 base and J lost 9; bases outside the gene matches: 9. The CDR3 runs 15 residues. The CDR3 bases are TGTGCCACCAGCAGAGGCGGCGGGGGTGCAGGTGAGCAGTTCTTC. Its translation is CATSRGGGGAGEQFF.

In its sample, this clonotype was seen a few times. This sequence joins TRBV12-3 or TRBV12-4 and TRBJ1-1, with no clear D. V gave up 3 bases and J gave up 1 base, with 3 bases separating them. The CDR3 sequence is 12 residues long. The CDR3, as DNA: TGTGCCAGCAGTTTCACGAACACTGAAGCTTTCTTT. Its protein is CASSFTNTEAFF.

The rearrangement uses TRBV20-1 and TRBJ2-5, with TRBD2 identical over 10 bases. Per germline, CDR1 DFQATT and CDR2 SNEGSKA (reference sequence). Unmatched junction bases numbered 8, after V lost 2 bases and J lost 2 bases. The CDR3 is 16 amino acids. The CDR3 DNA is TGCAGTGCTAGACTAGCGGGAGCCCCCCTTCAAGAGACCCAGTACTTC. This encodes CSARLAGAPLQETQYF.

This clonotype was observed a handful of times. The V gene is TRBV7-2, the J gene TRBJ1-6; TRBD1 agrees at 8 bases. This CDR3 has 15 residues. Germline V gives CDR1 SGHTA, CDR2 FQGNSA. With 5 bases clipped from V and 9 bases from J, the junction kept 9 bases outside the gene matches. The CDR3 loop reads CASSPSRQGTSPLHF. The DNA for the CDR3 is TGTGCCAGCAGCCCGTCGCGACAGGGGACTTCACCCCTCCACTTT.

The CDR3 spells CATSASAATGNEQYF. CDR3 DNA sequence: TGTGCCACCAGTGCCTCCGCCGCTACTGGGAACGAGCAGTACTTC. J is TRBJ2-7 and V is TRBV24-1; D remains unclear. Germline CDR1 and CDR2: KGHDR and SFDVKD. The CDR3 loop spans 15 amino acids. The V end lost 5 bases, the J end lost 5 bases, and 18 bases lay between the germline ends.

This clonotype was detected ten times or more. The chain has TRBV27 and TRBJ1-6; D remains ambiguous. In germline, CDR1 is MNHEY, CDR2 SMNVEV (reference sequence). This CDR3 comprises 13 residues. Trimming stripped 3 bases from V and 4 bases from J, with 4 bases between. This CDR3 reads CASSLNYNSPLHF. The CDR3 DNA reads TGTGCCAGCAGTTTGAATTATAATTCACCCCTCCACTTT.

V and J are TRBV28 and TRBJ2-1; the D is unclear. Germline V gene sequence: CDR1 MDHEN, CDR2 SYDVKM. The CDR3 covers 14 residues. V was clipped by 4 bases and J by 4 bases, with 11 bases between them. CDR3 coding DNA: TGTGCCAGCAGTTCGCCGGCACAGTACAATGAGCAGTTCTTC. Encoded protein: CASSSPAQYNEQFF.

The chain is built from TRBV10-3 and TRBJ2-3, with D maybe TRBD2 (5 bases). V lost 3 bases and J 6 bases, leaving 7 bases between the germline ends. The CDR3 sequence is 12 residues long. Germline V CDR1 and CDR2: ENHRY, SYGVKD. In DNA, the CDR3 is TGTGCCATCAGTGACCGAGGGGATACGCAGTATTTT. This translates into CAISDRGDTQYF.

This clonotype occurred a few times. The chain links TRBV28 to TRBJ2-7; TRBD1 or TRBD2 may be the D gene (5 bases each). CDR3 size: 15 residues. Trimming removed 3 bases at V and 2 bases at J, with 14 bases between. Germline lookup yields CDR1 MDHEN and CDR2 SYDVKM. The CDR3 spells CASSLGSRGTYEQYF. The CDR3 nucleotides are TGTGCCAGCAGTTTGGGTTCGAGGGGTACCTACGAGCAGTACTTC.